This T cell receptor (beta chain) was sequenced for a study of blood T cell repertoires in COVID-19. This clone was picked up one time. Profiled with immunoSEQ multiplex PCR; TCRdb holds only in-frame clones, not every one. Among 140,000 or so clones listed, around 91% were seen once. The receptor was derived from a woman aged 60-70 years with active COVID-19. The sample taken for sequencing was peripheral blood.

The CDR3 nucleotides are TGTGCCACCAGCGCGGAGGGGGGGAGGGCCAACGTCCTGACTTTC. Protein product: CATSAEGGRANVLTF. The J gene is TRBJ2-6, the V gene TRBV24-1, with D possibly matching TRBD2 (7 bases). Trimming took off 7 bases at V and 5 bases at J, with 14 bases between the two ends. The CDR3 is made up of 15 amino acids. Germline V gene sequence: CDR1 KGHDR, CDR2 SFDVKD.